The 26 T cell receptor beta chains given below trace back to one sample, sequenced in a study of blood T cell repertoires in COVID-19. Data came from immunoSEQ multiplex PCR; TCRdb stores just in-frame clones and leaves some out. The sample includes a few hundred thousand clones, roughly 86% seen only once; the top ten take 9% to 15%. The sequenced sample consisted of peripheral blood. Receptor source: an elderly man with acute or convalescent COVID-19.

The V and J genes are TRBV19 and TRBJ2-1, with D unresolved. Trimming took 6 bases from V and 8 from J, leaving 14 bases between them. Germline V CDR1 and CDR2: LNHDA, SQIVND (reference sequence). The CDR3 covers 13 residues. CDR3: CASSVGAWDEQFF. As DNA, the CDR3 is TGTGCCAGTAGCGTTGGAGCGTGGGATGAGCAGTTCTTC.

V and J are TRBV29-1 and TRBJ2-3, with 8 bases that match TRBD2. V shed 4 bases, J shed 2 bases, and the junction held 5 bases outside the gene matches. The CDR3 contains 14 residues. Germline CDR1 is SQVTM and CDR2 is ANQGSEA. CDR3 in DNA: TGCAGCGTTGCCCTGACTAGCGCCACAGATACGCAGTATTTT. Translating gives CSVALTSATDTQYF.

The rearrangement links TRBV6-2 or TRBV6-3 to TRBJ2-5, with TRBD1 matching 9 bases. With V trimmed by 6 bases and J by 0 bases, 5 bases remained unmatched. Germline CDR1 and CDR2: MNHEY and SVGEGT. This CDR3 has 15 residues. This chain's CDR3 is CASSPGTGHQETQYF. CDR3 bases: TGTGCCAGCAGCCCCGGGACAGGGCACCAAGAGACCCAGTACTTC.

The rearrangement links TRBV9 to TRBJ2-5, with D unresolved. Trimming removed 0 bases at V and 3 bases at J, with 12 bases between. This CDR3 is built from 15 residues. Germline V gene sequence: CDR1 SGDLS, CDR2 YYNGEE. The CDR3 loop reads CASSVAPGGEETQYF. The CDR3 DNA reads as TGTGCCAGCAGCGTAGCTCCCGGTGGAGAAGAGACCCAGTACTTC.

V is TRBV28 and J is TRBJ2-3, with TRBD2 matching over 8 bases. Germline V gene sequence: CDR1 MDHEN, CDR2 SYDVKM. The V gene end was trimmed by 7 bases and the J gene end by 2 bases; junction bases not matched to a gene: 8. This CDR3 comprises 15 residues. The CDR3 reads CASNELAEPTDTQYF. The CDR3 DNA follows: TGTGCCAGCAACGAACTAGCGGAGCCCACAGATACGCAGTATTTT.

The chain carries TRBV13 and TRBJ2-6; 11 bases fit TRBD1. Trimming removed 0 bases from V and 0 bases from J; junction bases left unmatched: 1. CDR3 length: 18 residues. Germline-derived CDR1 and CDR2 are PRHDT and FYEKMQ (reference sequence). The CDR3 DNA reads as TGTGCCAGCAGCTTAGGGGGACAGGGGGTCTCTGGGGCCAACGTCCTGACTTTC. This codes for CASSLGGQGVSGANVLTF.

The CDR3 here is CASSTLAGGYNEQFF. The CDR3 region has the DNA TGCGCCAGCAGCACACTAGCGGGGGGCTACAATGAGCAGTTCTTC. The chain recombines TRBV10-2 with TRBJ2-1, with 12 positions matching TRBD2. The CDR3 runs 15 residues. CDR1 and CDR2 (germline): WSHSY, SAAADI. V gave up 6 bases and J gave up 3 bases; unmatched junction bases: 3.

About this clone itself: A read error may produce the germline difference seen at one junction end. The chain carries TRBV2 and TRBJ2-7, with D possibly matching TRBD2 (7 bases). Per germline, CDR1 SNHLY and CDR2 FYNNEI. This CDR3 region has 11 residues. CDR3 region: CASSGRGRGLF. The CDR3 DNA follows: TGTGCCAGCAGTGGTAGAGGGCGGGGGCTCTTC.

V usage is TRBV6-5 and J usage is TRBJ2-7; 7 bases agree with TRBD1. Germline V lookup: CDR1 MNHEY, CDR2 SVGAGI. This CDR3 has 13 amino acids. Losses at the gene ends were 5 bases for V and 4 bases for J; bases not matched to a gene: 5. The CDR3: CASSPADRYEQYF. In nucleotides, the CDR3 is TGTGCCAGCAGTCCCGCGGACAGGTACGAGCAGTACTTC.

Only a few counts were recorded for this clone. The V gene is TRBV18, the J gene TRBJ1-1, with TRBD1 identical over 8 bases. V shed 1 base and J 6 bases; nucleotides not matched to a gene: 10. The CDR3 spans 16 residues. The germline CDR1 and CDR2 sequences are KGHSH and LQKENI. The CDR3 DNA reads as TGTGCCAGCTCACCACTTTTGGGGGACAGGATGGCTGAAGCTTTCTTT. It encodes CASSPLLGDRMAEAFF.

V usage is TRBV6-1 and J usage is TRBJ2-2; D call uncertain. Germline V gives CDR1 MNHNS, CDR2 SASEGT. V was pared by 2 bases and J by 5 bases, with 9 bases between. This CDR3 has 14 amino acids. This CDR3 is CASSETYSTGELFF. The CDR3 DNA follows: TGTGCCAGCAGTGAAACCTATTCAACCGGGGAGCTGTTTTTT.

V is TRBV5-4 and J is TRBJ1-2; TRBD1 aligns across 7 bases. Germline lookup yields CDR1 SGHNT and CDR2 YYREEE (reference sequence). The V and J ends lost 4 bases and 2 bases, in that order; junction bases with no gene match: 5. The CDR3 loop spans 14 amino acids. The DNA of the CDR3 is TGTGCCAGCAGCCCCGGGACAGCCAACTATGGCTACACCTTC. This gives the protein CASSPGTANYGYTF.

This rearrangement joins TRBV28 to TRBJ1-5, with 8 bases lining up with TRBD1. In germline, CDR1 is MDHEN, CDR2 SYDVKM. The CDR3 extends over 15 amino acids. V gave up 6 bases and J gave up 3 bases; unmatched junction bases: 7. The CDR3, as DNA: TGTGCCAGCAGCTCTGGACAGGGCCCCAATCAGCCCCAGCATTTT. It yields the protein CASSSGQGPNQPQHF.

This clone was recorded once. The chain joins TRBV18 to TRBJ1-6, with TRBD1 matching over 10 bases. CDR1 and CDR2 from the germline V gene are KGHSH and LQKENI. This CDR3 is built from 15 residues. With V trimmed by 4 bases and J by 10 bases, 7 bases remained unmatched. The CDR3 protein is CASSQIGQGGSPLHF. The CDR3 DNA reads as TGTGCCAGCTCACAAATCGGACAGGGGGGCTCACCCCTCCACTTT.

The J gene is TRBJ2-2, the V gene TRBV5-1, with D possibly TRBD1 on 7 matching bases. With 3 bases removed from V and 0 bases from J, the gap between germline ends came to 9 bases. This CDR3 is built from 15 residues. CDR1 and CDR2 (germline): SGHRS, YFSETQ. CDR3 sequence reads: CASSSGGPNTGELFF. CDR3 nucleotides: TGCGCCAGCAGCTCAGGGGGGCCGAACACCGGGGAGCTGTTTTTT.

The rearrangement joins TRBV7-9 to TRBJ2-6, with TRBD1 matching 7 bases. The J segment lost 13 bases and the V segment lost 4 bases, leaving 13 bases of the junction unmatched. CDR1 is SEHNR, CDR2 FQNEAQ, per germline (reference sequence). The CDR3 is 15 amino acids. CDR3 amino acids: CASSSYRTGTFVLTF. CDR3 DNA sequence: TGTGCCAGCAGCTCGTACCGGACAGGAACCTTTGTCCTGACTTTC. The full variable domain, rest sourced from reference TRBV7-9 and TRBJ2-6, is DTGVSQNPRHKITKRGQNVTFRCDPISEHNRLYWYRQTLGQGPEFLTYFQNEAQLEKSRLLSDRFSAERPKGSFSTLEIQRTEQGDSAMYLCASSSYRTGTFVLTFGAGSRLTVL.

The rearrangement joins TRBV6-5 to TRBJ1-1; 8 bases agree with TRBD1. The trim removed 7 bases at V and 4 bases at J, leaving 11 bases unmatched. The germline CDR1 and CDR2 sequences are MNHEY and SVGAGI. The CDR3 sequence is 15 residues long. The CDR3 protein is CASTLTGASGTEAFF. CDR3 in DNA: TGTGCCAGCACCCTGACAGGGGCGAGCGGCACTGAAGCTTTCTTT.

CDR3 bases: TGTGCCAGCAGCTTAGCTCTGACAGCCGGATACCAGCATTTT. Translated: CASSLALTAGYQHF. The J gene is TRBJ1-5, the V gene TRBV7-2, with a tentative D call TRBD1 (5 bases). V dropped 0 bases and J dropped 12 bases, with 15 bases sitting between them. Germline CDR1 SGHTA, CDR2 FQGNSA. The CDR3 sequence is 14 residues long.

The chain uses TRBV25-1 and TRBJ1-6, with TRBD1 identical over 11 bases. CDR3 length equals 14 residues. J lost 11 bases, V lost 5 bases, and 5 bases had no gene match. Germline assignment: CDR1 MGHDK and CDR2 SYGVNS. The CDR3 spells CASSKGQGVPPLHF. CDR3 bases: TGTGCCAGCAGTAAGGGACAGGGGGTGCCACCCCTCCACTTT. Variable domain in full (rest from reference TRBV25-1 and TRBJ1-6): EADIYQTPRYLVIGTGKKITLECSQTMGHDKMYWYQQDPGMELHLIHYSYGVNSTEKGDLSSESTVSRIRTEHFPLTLESARPSHTSQYLCASSKGQGVPPLHFGNGTRLTVT.

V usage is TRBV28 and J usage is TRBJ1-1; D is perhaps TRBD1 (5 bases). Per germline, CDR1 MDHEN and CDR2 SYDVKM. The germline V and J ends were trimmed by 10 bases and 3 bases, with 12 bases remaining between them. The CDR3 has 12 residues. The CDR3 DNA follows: TGTGCCACCGTGGACACCTACACTGAAGCTTTCTTT. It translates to CATVDTYTEAFF. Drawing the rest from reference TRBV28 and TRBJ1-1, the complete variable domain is DVKVTQSSRYLVKRTGEKVFLECVQDMDHENMFWYRQDPGLGLRLIYFSYDVKMKEKGDIPEGYSVSREKKERFSLILESASTNQTSMYLCATVDTYTEAFFGQGTRLTVV.

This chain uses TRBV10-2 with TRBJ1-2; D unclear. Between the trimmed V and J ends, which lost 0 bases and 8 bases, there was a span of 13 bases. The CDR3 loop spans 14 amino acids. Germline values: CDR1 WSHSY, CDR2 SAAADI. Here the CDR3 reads CASSESFTATGYTF. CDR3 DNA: TGCGCCAGCAGTGAGTCGTTTACAGCAACAGGCTACACCTTC.

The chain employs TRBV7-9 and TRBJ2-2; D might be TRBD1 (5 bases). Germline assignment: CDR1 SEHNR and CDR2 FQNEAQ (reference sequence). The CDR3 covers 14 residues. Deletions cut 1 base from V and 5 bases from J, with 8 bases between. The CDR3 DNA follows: TGTGCCAGCAGCTTAGGGACACTGACCGGGGAGCTGTTTTTT. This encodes CASSLGTLTGELFF.

CDR3: CASSFTASKPGNTIYF. In nucleotides, the CDR3 is TGTGCCAGCAGTTTTACCGCCTCAAAGCCTGGAAACACCATATATTTT. The chain combines TRBV27 with TRBJ1-3; the D is unclear. Trimming took 3 bases from V and 2 from J, leaving 14 bases between them. The V gene's germline CDR1 is MNHEY and CDR2 SMNVEV (reference sequence). The CDR3 totals 16 residues.

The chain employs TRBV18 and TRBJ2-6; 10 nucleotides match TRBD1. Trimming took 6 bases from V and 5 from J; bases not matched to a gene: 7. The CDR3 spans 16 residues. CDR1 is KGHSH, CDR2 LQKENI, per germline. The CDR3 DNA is TGTGCCAGCTCCCCCGGGACAGGGGTTAGGGCCAACGTCCTGACTTTC. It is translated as CASSPGTGVRANVLTF.

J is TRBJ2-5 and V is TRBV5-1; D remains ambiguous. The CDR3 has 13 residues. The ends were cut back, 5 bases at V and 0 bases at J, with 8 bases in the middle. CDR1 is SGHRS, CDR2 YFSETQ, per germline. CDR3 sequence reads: CASSRQYQETQYF. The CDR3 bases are TGCGCCAGCAGTCGACAATACCAAGAGACCCAGTACTTC.

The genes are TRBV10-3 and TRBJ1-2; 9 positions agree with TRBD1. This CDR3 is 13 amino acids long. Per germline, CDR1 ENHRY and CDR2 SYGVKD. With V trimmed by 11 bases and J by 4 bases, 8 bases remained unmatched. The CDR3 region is CASFTGGSYGYTF. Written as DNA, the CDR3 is TGTGCCTCGTTTACAGGGGGCAGCTATGGCTACACCTTC.